This T cell receptor beta chain was captured by sequencing in a study of blood T cells in healthy people across ages. It was with a sample-barcoded 5' primer and a J-beta primer mix that a second PCR of about 6 to 12 cycles was run. Using its own MiXCR run on the 5' RACE reads, TCRdb lists one record per CDR3 protein. The sample consists of 1.4 million or so distinct CDR3 sequences, approximately 43% of them appearing once. Germline CDR1 MNHEY, CDR2 SVGAGI. The CDR3 consists of 14 residues. Trimming took off 5 bases at V and 3 bases at J, with 11 bases between the two ends. The sequence came from a young woman in good health. The chain uses TRBV6-5 and TRBJ2-1; D is undetermined. Sequenced sample: blood. The CDR3 region has the DNA TGTGCCAGCAGTGACCAAACTAACTACAATGAGCAGTTCTTC. It codes for CASSDQTNYNEQFF.